The 7 T cell receptor beta chains below come from one sample, sequenced in a study of blood T cell repertoires in COVID-19. Sequencing was performed with immunoSEQ multiplex PCR; in TCRdb, only in-frame clones are kept and a portion is missing. The sample has under 400,000 clones; around nine tenths are singletons. Sequenced material: PBMCs or T cells enriched from blood (not recorded which). The receptors were gathered from a woman younger than 45 who had been exposed to COVID-19.

The chain recombines TRBV12-3 or TRBV12-4 with TRBJ1-2; maybe TRBD1 (5 bases). Trimming took off 2 bases at V and 4 bases at J, with 8 bases between the two ends. The CDR3 length is 13 residues. As DNA, the CDR3 is TGTGCCAGCAGTTTAAGGACATCCTATGGCTACACCTTC. Translated: CASSLRTSYGYTF.

In this sample, this clone turned up once. The V call is TRBV5-1, the J call TRBJ2-7; D call uncertain. The CDR3 consists of 15 residues. The V end lost 2 bases, the J end lost 2 bases, and 14 bases lay between the germline ends. Germline lookup yields CDR1 SGHRS and CDR2 YFSETQ. In DNA, the CDR3 is TGCGCCAGCAGCTTTAACGCAGGTTCCCCCTACGAGCAGTACTTC. Residues: CASSFNAGSPYEQYF.

The chain is built from TRBV28 and TRBJ2-1, with TRBD1 identical over 9 bases. Germline V gene data show CDR1 as MDHEN and CDR2 as SYDVKM. The V gene end was trimmed by 4 bases and the J gene end by 6 bases; junction bases not matched to a gene: 4. The CDR3 sequence is 14 residues long. CDR3 nucleotides: TGTGCCAGCAGTTACAGGGGGCTCGGCAATGAGCAGTTCTTC. The encoded protein is CASSYRGLGNEQFF.

The chain employs TRBV27 and TRBJ2-7, with 7 bases matching TRBD1. The CDR3 is 11 amino acids. Trimming at V came to 7 bases and at J to 8 bases, leaving 5 bases not matched to a gene. Looked up from germline, CDR1 is MNHEY and CDR2 is SMNVEV (reference sequence). The CDR3 bases are TGTGCCAGCATGTTACAGGGGAAGCAGTACTTC. Protein: CASMLQGKQYF.

V gene TRBV3-1 (or the pseudogene TRBV3-2) combines with J gene TRBJ2-7; 8 bases are a match to TRBD2. The length of the CDR3 is 15 residues. J lost 9 bases, V lost 1 base, and 11 bases had no gene match. Germline V lookup: CDR1 LGHDT, CDR2 YNNKEL (reference sequence). CDR3 sequence reads: CASSQGGTRIGVQYF. The DNA for the CDR3 is TGTGCCAGCAGCCAAGGAGGGACTAGGATCGGCGTGCAGTACTTC.

This chain links TRBV25-1 with TRBJ1-2, with D perhaps matching TRBD1 (6 bases). Germline V gene sequence: CDR1 MGHDK, CDR2 SYGVNS. The CDR3 covers 16 residues. The V end lost 2 bases, the J end lost 8 bases, and 21 bases lay between the germline ends. CDR3 residues: CASSEIARMDSTGYTF. The CDR3 DNA reads as TGTGCCAGCAGTGAAATCGCCCGGATGGACAGTACGGGCTACACCTTC.

The V call is TRBV2, the J call TRBJ2-7; D might be TRBD1 (5 bases). There are 13 residues in the CDR3. V gave up 7 bases and J gave up 0 bases, with 10 bases separating them. CDR1 is SNHLY and CDR2 is FYNNEI in the germline V gene. The CDR3 coding sequence is TGTGCCAGCACGACAGTGTTCTCCTACGAGCAGTACTTC. Its translation: CASTTVFSYEQYF.